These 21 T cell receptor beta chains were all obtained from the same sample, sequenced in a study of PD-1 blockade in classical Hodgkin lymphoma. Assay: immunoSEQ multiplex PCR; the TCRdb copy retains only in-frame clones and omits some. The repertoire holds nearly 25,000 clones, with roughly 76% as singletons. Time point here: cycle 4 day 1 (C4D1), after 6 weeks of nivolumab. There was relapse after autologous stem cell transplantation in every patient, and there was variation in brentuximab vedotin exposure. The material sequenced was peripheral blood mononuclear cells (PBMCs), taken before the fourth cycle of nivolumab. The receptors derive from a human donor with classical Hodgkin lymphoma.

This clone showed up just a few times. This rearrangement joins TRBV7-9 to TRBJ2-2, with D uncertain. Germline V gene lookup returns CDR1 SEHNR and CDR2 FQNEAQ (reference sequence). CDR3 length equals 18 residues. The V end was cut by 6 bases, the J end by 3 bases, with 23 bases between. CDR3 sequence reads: CASRSTPTALWDTGELFF. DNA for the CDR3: TGTGCCAGCAGGTCCACTCCCACGGCACTCTGGGACACCGGGGAGCTGTTTTTT.

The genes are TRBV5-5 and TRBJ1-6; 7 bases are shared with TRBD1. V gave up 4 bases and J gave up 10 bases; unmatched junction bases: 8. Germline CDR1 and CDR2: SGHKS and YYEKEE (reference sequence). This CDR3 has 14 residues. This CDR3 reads CASSRQGGRSPLHF. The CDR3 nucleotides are TGTGCCAGCAGCAGACAGGGAGGCAGGTCACCCCTCCACTTT.

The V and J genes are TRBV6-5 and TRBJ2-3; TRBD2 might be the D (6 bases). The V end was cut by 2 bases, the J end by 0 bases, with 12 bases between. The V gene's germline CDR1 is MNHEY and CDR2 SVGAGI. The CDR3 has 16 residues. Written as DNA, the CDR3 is TGTGCCAGCAGTTACCTGGCGGGGCTTAGCACAGATACGCAGTATTTT. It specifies CASSYLAGLSTDTQYF.

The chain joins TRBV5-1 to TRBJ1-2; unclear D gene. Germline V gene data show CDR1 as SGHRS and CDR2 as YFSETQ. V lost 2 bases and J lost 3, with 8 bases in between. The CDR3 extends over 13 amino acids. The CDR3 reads CASSLRVDYGYTF. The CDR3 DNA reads TGCGCCAGCAGCTTAAGGGTCGACTATGGCTACACCTTC.

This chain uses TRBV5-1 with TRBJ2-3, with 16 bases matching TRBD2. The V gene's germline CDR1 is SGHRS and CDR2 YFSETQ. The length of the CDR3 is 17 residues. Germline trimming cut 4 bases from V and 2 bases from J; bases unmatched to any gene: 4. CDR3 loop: CASSPGLAGGITDTQYF. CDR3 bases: TGCGCCAGCAGCCCGGGACTAGCGGGGGGGATCACAGATACGCAGTATTTT.

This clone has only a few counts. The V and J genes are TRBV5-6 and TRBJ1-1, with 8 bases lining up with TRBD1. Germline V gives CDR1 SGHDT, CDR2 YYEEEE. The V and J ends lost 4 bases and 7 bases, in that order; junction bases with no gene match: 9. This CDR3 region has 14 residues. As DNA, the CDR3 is TGTGCCAGCAGCCGTACGACAGGGGCCCGTGAAGCTTTCTTT. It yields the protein CASSRTTGAREAFF.

This chain's CDR3 is CASSSSGTARTQYF. The CDR3 DNA reads as TGTGCCAGCAGCTCCTCCGGGACAGCCCGGACCCAGTACTTC. The chain carries TRBV7-2 and TRBJ2-5, with 7 bases lining up with TRBD1. Germline trimming cut 4 bases from V and 7 bases from J; bases unmatched to any gene: 9. This CDR3 has 14 residues. CDR1 and CDR2 (germline): SGHTA, FQGNSA.

The CDR3 sequence is CASSLSGRNYNSPLHF. The CDR3 DNA reads as TGCGCCAGCAGCTTATCGGGACGGAACTATAATTCACCCCTCCACTTT. V gene TRBV4-3 combines with J gene TRBJ1-6, with a tentative D call TRBD1 (5 bases). V dropped 5 bases and J dropped 3 bases, with 14 bases sitting between them. Germline CDR1 and CDR2: LGHNA and YSLEER. The CDR3 consists of 16 residues.

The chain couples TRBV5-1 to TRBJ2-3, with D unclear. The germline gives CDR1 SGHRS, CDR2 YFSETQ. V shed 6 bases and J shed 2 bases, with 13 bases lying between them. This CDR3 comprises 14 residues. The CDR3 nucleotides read TGCGCCAGCACCCTGGGTGGGTACACAGATACGCAGTATTTT. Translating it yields CASTLGGYTDTQYF.

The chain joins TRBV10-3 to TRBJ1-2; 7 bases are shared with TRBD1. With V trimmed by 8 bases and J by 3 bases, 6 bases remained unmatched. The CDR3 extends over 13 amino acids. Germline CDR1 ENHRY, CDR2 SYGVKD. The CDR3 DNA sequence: TGTGCCATCGGACAGGAGTCTTACTATGGCTACACCTTC. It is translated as CAIGQESYYGYTF.

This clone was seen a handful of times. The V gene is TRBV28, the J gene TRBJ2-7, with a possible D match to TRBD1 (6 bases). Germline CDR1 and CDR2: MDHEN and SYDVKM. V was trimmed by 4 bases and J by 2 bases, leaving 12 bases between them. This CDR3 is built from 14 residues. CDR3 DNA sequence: TGTGCCAGCAGTTCCTACAGGGTTGCCTACGAGCAGTACTTC. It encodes CASSSYRVAYEQYF.

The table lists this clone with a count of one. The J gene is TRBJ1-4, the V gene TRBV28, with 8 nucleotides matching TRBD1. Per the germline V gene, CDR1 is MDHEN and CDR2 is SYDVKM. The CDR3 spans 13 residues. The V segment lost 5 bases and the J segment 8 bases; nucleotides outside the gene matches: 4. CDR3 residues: CASSPDRAEKLFF. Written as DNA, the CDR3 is TGTGCCAGCAGTCCGGACAGGGCAGAAAAACTGTTTTTT.

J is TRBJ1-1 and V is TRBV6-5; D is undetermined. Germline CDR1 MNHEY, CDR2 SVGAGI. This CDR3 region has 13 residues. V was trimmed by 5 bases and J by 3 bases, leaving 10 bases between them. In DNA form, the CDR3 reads TGTGCCAGCAGTGAATTGGTGGACACTGAAGCTTTCTTT. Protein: CASSELVDTEAFF.

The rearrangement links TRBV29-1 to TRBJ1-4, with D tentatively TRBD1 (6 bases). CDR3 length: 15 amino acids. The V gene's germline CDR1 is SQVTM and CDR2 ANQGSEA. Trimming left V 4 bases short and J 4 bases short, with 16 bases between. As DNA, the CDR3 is TGCAGCGTTGTTGAGGGGGGGCAGTTTAATGAAAAACTGTTTTTT. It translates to CSVVEGGQFNEKLFF.

The CDR3 DNA reads TGTGCCAGCACCACCAGCCCCAAGACCCAGTACTTC. Translating it yields CASTTSPKTQYF. This rearrangement joins TRBV28 to TRBJ2-5; D is uncertain. Trimming cost V 7 bases and J 6 bases, with 12 bases left between them. Germline CDR1 is MDHEN and CDR2 is SYDVKM. This CDR3 has 12 amino acids.

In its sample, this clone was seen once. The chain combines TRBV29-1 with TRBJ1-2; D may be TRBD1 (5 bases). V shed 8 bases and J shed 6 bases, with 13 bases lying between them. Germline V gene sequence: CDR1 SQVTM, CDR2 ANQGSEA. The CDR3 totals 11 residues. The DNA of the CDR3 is TGCAGCTTAAGGGACTTCGATGGCTACACCTTC. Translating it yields CSLRDFDGYTF. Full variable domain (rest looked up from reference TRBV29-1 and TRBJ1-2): SAVISQKPSRDICQRGTSLTIQCQVDSQVTMMFWYRQQPGQSLTLIATANQGSEATYESGFVIDKFPISRPNLTFSTLTVSNMSPEDSSIYLCSLRDFDGYTFGSGTRLTVV.

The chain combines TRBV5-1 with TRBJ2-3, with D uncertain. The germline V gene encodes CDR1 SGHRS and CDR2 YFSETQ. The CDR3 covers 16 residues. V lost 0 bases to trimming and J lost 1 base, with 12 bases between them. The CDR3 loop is CASSLGHVAGTDTQYF. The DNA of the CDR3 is TGCGCCAGCAGCTTGGGCCACGTGGCAGGCACAGATACGCAGTATTTT.

The CDR3 is CASSSGPNQPQHF. As DNA, the CDR3 is TGTGCCAGCAGCTCGGGACCCAATCAGCCCCAGCATTTT. The rearrangement joins TRBV11-3 to TRBJ1-5; perhaps TRBD1 as D (5 bases). There are 13 residues in the CDR3. V gave up 4 bases and J gave up 3 bases, with 7 bases separating them. The germline V gene has CDR1 SGHNT and CDR2 YENEEA. Using reference TRBV11-3 and TRBJ1-5 for the parts outside the CDR3, the full variable domain is EAGVVQSPRYKIIEKKQPVAFWCNPISGHNTLYWYLQNLGQGPELLIRYENEEAVDDSQLPKDRFSAERLKGVDSTLKIQPAELGDSAVYLCASSSGPNQPQHFGDGTRLSIL.

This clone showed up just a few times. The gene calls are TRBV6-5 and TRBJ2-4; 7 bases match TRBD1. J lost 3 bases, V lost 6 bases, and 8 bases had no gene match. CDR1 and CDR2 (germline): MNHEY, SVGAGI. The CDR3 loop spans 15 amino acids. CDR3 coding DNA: TGTGCCAGCAGCCTAAGACAGGGCTACAAAAACATTCAGTACTTC. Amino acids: CASSLRQGYKNIQYF.

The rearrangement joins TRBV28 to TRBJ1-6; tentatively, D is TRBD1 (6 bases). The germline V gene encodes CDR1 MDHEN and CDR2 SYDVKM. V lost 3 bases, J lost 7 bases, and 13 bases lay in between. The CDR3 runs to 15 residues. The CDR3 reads CASSLGGQGNSPLHF. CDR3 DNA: TGTGCCAGCAGTTTGGGGGGCCAGGGGAATTCACCCCTCCACTTT. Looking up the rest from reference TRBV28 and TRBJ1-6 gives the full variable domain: DVKVTQSSRYLVKRTGEKVFLECVQDMDHENMFWYRQDPGLGLRLIYFSYDVKMKEKGDIPEGYSVSREKKERFSLILESASTNQTSMYLCASSLGGQGNSPLHFGNGTRLTVT.

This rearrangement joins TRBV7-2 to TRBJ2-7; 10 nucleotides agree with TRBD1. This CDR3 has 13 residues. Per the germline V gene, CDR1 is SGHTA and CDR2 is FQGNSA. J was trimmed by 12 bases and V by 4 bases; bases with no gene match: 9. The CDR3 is CASSYTPGQGSYF. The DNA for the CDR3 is TGTGCCAGCAGCTACACCCCGGGACAGGGGTCGTACTTC.